This is a list of T cell receptor beta chains from one sample in a study of metastatic and nonmetastatic thyroid tumors. TCRdb re-called clones via MiXCR from the PCR reads. The table shows roughly 20,000 clones, with just over 35% occurring only once. Sequencing was carried out using tumor tissue. The receptors stem from a female donor with papillary thyroid cancer or a benign thyroid nodule (not recorded which). Some clones in this sample may be carry-over from other donors' samples. The CDR3 runs from the conserved cysteine through the conserved F or W. The order of the fields is clone size, J gene, V gene, D gene, CDR3 protein, CDR3 DNA. D genes are given only for firm matches. Where a row states a size, it is once, few, many or the class of an expanded clone; other rows omit it.

clone_size: -
j_call: TRBJ2-5
v_call: TRBV7-6
d_call: -
cdr3_aa: CASSQTGETQYF
cdr3_nt: TGTGCCAGCAGTCAAACAGGGGAGACCCAGTACTTC

clone_size: few
j_call: TRBJ1-2
v_call: TRBV19
d_call: -
cdr3_aa: CASSPGTLYGYTF
cdr3_nt: TGTGCCAGTAGCCCAGGAACCCTCTATGGCTACACCTTC

clone_size: few
j_call: TRBJ2-1
v_call: TRBV6-5
d_call: -
cdr3_aa: CASSYVAGVYNEQFF
cdr3_nt: TGTGCCAGCAGTTACGTGGCAGGGGTCTACAATGAGCAGTTCTTC

clone_size: few
j_call: TRBJ2-7
v_call: TRBV7-2
d_call: -
cdr3_aa: CASSLAPREYYEQYF
cdr3_nt: TGTGCCAGCAGCTTAGCCCCTCGGGAGTATTACGAGCAGTACTTC

clone_size: once
j_call: TRBJ2-3
v_call: TRBV5-1
d_call: -
cdr3_aa: CASSYFGGSGDTQYF
cdr3_nt: TGCGCCAGCAGCTACTTTGGGGGGTCCGGAGATACGCAGTATTTT

clone_size: -
j_call: TRBJ2-7
v_call: TRBV2
d_call: TRBD2
cdr3_aa: CASSTRLAGAYEQYF
cdr3_nt: TGTGCCAGCAGTACCCGACTAGCGGGAGCCTACGAGCAGTACTTC

clone_size: -
j_call: TRBJ2-2
v_call: TRBV11-2
d_call: TRBD1
cdr3_aa: CASSSPRNRGLTGELFF
cdr3_nt: TGTGCCAGCAGCTCCCCCCGGAACAGGGGGCTAACCGGGGAGCTGTTTTTT

clone_size: -
j_call: TRBJ1-1
v_call: TRBV27
d_call: TRBD1
cdr3_aa: CASSPTGGWGGTEAFF
cdr3_nt: TGTGCCAGCAGCCCCACAGGGGGCTGGGGGGGCACTGAAGCTTTCTTT

clone_size: -
j_call: TRBJ2-1
v_call: TRBV15
d_call: -
cdr3_aa: CATSRDLTGYNEQFF
cdr3_nt: TGTGCCACCAGCAGAGATCTCACTGGATACAATGAGCAGTTCTTC

clone_size: -
j_call: TRBJ1-1
v_call: TRBV5-1
d_call: -
cdr3_aa: CASSFSVGANTEAFF
cdr3_nt: TGCGCCAGCAGCTTTAGTGTGGGGGCGAACACTGAAGCTTTCTTT

clone_size: -
j_call: TRBJ1-1
v_call: TRBV7-8
d_call: TRBD1
cdr3_aa: CASSLGLGTGGTEAFF
cdr3_nt: TGTGCCAGCAGCTTAGGGCTTGGGACAGGGGGCACTGAAGCTTTCTTT

clone_size: -
j_call: TRBJ2-7
v_call: TRBV20-1
d_call: -
cdr3_aa: CSAREGAGRFSEQYF
cdr3_nt: TGCAGTGCTAGAGAAGGCGCAGGGAGGTTCTCCGAGCAGTACTTC

clone_size: few
j_call: TRBJ2-5
v_call: TRBV6-5
d_call: -
cdr3_aa: CASSYSGPQETQYF
cdr3_nt: TGTGCCAGCAGTTACTCGGGCCCCCAAGAGACCCAGTACTTC

clone_size: -
j_call: TRBJ1-3
v_call: TRBV28
d_call: TRBD1
cdr3_aa: CASSSPGTGRGGNTIYF
cdr3_nt: TGTGCCAGCAGTTCGCCCGGGACAGGTCGAGGTGGAAACACCATATATTTT

clone_size: medium-sized
j_call: TRBJ2-2
v_call: TRBV19
d_call: -
cdr3_aa: CATTPDYNTGELFF
cdr3_nt: TGTGCCACCACCCCGGACTATAACACCGGGGAGCTGTTTTTT